This entry lists 21 T cell receptor beta chains sequenced from one sample in a study of cytomegalovirus exposure and HLA in healthy donors. PCR involved 60 Vbeta and 13 Jbeta primers. Here immunoSEQ multiplex PCR was the method, and the copy in TCRdb shows in-frame clones only, minus some. The sample data list 50,000 to 75,000 clones. Sequencing was carried out using PBMCs. These receptors all stem from a woman aged 18-29 years in good health and CMV-seronegative.

This chain joins TRBV28 and TRBJ2-7; TRBD2 is a possible D gene (6 bases). The V end was cut by 5 bases, the J end by 3 bases, with 14 bases between. The CDR3 sequence is 14 residues long. Germline assignment: CDR1 MDHEN and CDR2 SYDVKM. In DNA form, the CDR3 reads TGTGCCAGCAGTCCGGGGGTTACCCTCTACGAGCAGTACTTC. Translated, it gives CASSPGVTLYEQYF.

The rearrangement uses TRBV7-2 and TRBJ2-1; a weak D match, TRBD1 (5 bases). The CDR3 totals 15 residues. Germline values: CDR1 SGHTA, CDR2 FQGNSA. V lost 3 bases and J 8 bases, leaving 17 bases between the germline ends. As DNA, the CDR3 is TGTGCCAGCAGCTTCCTAAGGGGCTTCAGGGATGAGCAGTTCTTC. It yields the protein CASSFLRGFRDEQFF.

The genes are TRBV4-1 and TRBJ1-6; D is uncertain. The CDR3 is 15 amino acids. V was trimmed by 1 base and J by 11 bases, leaving 15 bases between them. Germline values: CDR1 MGHRA, CDR2 YSYEKL. Here the CDR3 DNA reads TGCGCCAGCAGCCAAGTTCAGGTGGAGGTTACACCCCTCCACTTT. Residues: CASSQVQVEVTPLHF.

Worth noting for this clone: Distinct nucleotide sequences in the sample also encode this CDR3. The V and J genes are TRBV30 and TRBJ2-6; TRBD2 is a possible D gene (5 bases). Per the germline V gene, CDR1 is GTSNPN and CDR2 is SVGIG (reference sequence). Trimming stripped 6 bases from V and 2 bases from J, with 17 bases between. This CDR3 region has 16 residues. CDR3 loop: CACSTSGTAGANVLTF. In nucleotides, the CDR3 is TGTGCCTGTTCAACCAGCGGAACGGCTGGGGCCAACGTCCTGACTTTC.

The chain combines TRBV29-1 with TRBJ2-5, with TRBD2 matching 8 bases. Germline V gene lookup returns CDR1 SQVTM and CDR2 ANQGSEA. V trimming: 7 bases; J trimming: 2 bases; junction bases outside the gene matches: 3. The CDR3 runs to 12 residues. CDR3 in amino acids: CSETGGQETQYF. The CDR3 DNA is TGCAGCGAAACGGGGGGGCAAGAGACCCAGTACTTC.

The genes are TRBV28 and TRBJ1-2; a possible D gene is TRBD1 (5 bases). CDR1 and CDR2 from the germline V gene are MDHEN and SYDVKM. This CDR3 is built from 15 residues. V was cut by 4 bases and J by 6 bases, with 18 bases left in between. The CDR3 DNA reads TGTGCCAGCAGTTATGGGGCCGCTGGGAGGAATGGCTACACCTTC. Translated, it gives CASSYGAAGRNGYTF.

The rearrangement links TRBV7-2 to TRBJ2-6; the D is unclear. Trimming removed 10 bases from V and 2 bases from J, with 9 bases in between. The CDR3 loop spans 13 amino acids. The germline CDR1 and CDR2 sequences are SGHTA and FQGNSA. The CDR3 nucleotides are TGTGCCACTACCTCGGCTGGGGCCAACGTCCTGACTTTC. Amino acids: CATTSAGANVLTF.

The chain has TRBV30 and TRBJ2-7; a weak D match, TRBD2 (5 bases). Trimming removed 3 bases at V and 2 bases at J, with 8 bases between. The CDR3 has 12 residues. Germline V gene lookup returns CDR1 GTSNPN and CDR2 SVGIG (reference sequence). CDR3 protein: CAWSGGPYEQYF. CDR3 bases: TGTGCCTGGAGCGGAGGACCCTACGAGCAGTACTTC.

The chain's CDR3 is CASSLQGARRSPLHF. CDR3 bases: TGCGCCAGCAGCCTACAGGGGGCGCGACGATCACCCCTCCACTTT. The V call is TRBV5-1, the J call TRBJ1-6; 9 bases match TRBD1. With V trimmed by 4 bases and J by 10 bases, 9 bases remained unmatched. The CDR3 length is 15 residues. The germline V gene encodes CDR1 SGHRS and CDR2 YFSETQ.

The V and J genes are TRBV5-1 and TRBJ2-1; 8 bases agree with TRBD2. J gave up 5 bases and V 0 bases, and 13 bases lay outside the gene matches. This CDR3 has 18 amino acids. Germline V gene sequence: CDR1 SGHRS, CDR2 YFSETQ. Here the CDR3 DNA reads TGCGCCAGCAGCTTGGTACGTGGCGGGGGGACGAATGACAATGAGCAGTTCTTC. Translating gives CASSLVRGGGTNDNEQFF. Based on the CDR3 plus reference TRBV5-1 and TRBJ2-1, the full variable domain is KAGVTQTPRYLIKTRGQQVTLSCSPISGHRSVSWYQQTPGQGLQFLFEYFSETQRNKGNFPGRFSGRQFSNSRSEMNVSTLELGDSALYLCASSLVRGGGTNDNEQFFGPGTRLTVL.

The chain links TRBV5-1 to TRBJ2-7, with 12 bases aligning to TRBD2. The V gene end was trimmed by 3 bases and the J gene end by 1 base; junction bases not matched to a gene: 2. The CDR3 sequence is 15 residues long. Germline assignment: CDR1 SGHRS and CDR2 YFSETQ. The CDR3 loop reads CASSSGTSGSYEQYF. The CDR3 region has the DNA TGCGCCAGCAGCTCAGGGACTAGCGGGTCCTACGAGCAGTACTTC.

This chain uses TRBV19 with TRBJ2-1; perhaps TRBD2 as D (6 bases). The germline V and J ends were trimmed by 7 bases and 4 bases, with 17 bases remaining between them. This CDR3 contains 15 residues. Germline assignment: CDR1 LNHDA and CDR2 SQIVND (reference sequence). The CDR3 DNA follows: TGTGCCAGTACCACGCGGGGTACACTGTACAATGAGCAGTTCTTC. Translated, it gives CASTTRGTLYNEQFF.

V is TRBV5-1 and J is TRBJ2-7; TRBD1 agrees at 7 bases. From germline, CDR1 is SGHRS and CDR2 YFSETQ. The CDR3 is made up of 16 amino acids. Trimming at V came to 4 bases and at J to 3 bases, leaving 13 bases not matched to a gene. The CDR3 sequence is CASSRGDRVNNYEQYF. CDR3 in DNA: TGCGCCAGCAGCCGGGGCGACAGGGTAAATAACTACGAGCAGTACTTC.

By frequency, this clone is medium-sized. V is TRBV6-4 and J is TRBJ2-1, with D perhaps matching TRBD2 (5 bases). Trimming stripped 4 bases from V and 1 base from J, with 5 bases between. This CDR3 has 13 amino acids. CDR1 and CDR2 (germline): MRHNA, SNTAGT. The CDR3 region is CASSAGSYNEQFF. The CDR3 DNA sequence: TGTGCCAGCAGTGCGGGGTCCTACAATGAGCAGTTCTTC.

This sequence joins TRBV9 and TRBJ1-2; no reliable D call. V was trimmed by 0 bases and J by 3 bases, leaving 12 bases between them. This CDR3 has 15 amino acids. The germline V gene has CDR1 SGDLS and CDR2 YYNGEE. CDR3 nucleotide sequence: TGTGCCAGCAGCGTAGCTTTTGGCAGCGACTATGGCTACACCTTC. It specifies CASSVAFGSDYGYTF.

V is TRBV10-1 and J is TRBJ1-2; 8 bases line up with TRBD1. The V segment lost 5 bases and the J segment 4 bases; nucleotides outside the gene matches: 3. The CDR3 contains 13 residues. Germline V CDR1 and CDR2: WNHNN, SYGVQD (reference sequence). The CDR3 spells CASSSGGSYGYTF. Written as DNA, the CDR3 is TGCGCCAGCAGTTCAGGGGGCAGCTATGGCTACACCTTC.

CDR3 sequence reads: CASSRSGTGANVLTF. As DNA, the CDR3 is TGTGCCAGCAGCCGCTCAGGGACTGGGGCCAACGTCCTGACTTTC. V and J are TRBV6-5 and TRBJ2-6, with D perhaps TRBD1 (5 bases). Germline CDR1 is MNHEY and CDR2 is SVGAGI. The CDR3 has 15 residues. V lost 6 bases and J lost 2, with 11 bases in between.

V is TRBV20-1 and J is TRBJ1-1; D remains ambiguous. This CDR3 has 10 residues. Germline V gene data show CDR1 as DFQATT and CDR2 as SNEGSKA (reference sequence). Trimming left V 2 bases short and J 7 bases short, with 5 bases between. CDR3 amino acids: CSARQFEAFF. DNA for the CDR3: TGCAGTGCTAGACAGTTTGAAGCTTTCTTT.

The chain combines TRBV5-1 with TRBJ2-5, with TRBD1 identical over 9 bases. Germline assignment: CDR1 SGHRS and CDR2 YFSETQ. J lost 5 bases, V lost 8 bases, and 10 bases had no gene match. The CDR3 has 14 amino acids. For the CDR3, the DNA is TGCGCCAGTAACCGGGACAGGGTGTATGAGACCCAGTACTTC. Amino acids: CASNRDRVYETQYF.

The chain employs TRBV1 and TRBJ2-5; the table's D gene call, TRBD2, was not cross checked with the DNA. TRBV1 is given as a pseudogene. This CDR3 region has 14 residues. The CDR3 here is CTSSQNPYKETQYF. As DNA, the CDR3 is TGCACCAGCAGCCAAAACCCCTATAAAGAGACCCAGTACTTC.

This chain links TRBV27 with TRBJ1-2; 10 nucleotides agree with TRBD1. CDR1 and CDR2 from the germline V gene are MNHEY and SMNVEV (reference sequence). V gave up 0 bases and J gave up 6 bases; unmatched junction bases: 7. The length of the CDR3 is 16 residues. CDR3 nucleotide sequence: TGTGCCAGCAGTTTATCGCCCGGGACAGGGGAGGATGGCTACACCTTC. This encodes CASSLSPGTGEDGYTF.